This record concerns one T cell receptor beta chain sequence. The CDR3 has 11 residues. Germline CDR1 and CDR2: SGHDT and YYEEEE. Trimming took 2 bases from V and 6 from J, leaving 0 bases between them. RNA amounts of about 0.5 to 1 ug underwent reverse transcription with random hexamers. The authors amplified TCR beta CDR3 across 54 Vbeta and 13 Jbeta using immunoSEQ multiplex PCR. TCRdb ran MiXCR on the immunoSEQ multiplex PCR reads and lists one entry per CDR3 protein. This table has tens of thousands of distinct CDR3 sequences, roughly 90% appearing once. This entry belongs to a study of CD8 T cells in Susac syndrome. Sequencing of TCR beta was undertaken in CD8+ and CD4+ T cells derived from blood.

Input material: CD8+ T cells from PBMCs. The origin of this receptor is a human donor with multiple sclerosis. V and J are TRBV5-6 and TRBJ1-6; D not certain. The DNA for the CDR3 is TGTGCCAGCAGCTTTAATTCACCCCTCCACTTT. As protein: CASSFNSPLHF.